The clone carrying this T cell receptor beta chain was observed a handful of times. Its antigen remains unidentified. The CDR3 is 15 residues long. Germline assignment: CDR1 MDHEN and CDR2 SYDVKM. The V end was cut by 5 bases, the J end by 1 base, with 14 bases between. This table comes from immunoSEQ multiplex PCR, and its TCRdb copy is limited to in-frame clones, with some not included. The sample contains millions of clones, roughly 91% of which appear only once. This record comes from a study of shared clonotypes between healthy human individuals. Study findings and constraints: Sharing across four donors was highest in naive CD4 (roughly 5%) and lowest in memory CD8 (around 0.4%).

Naivety among CD8 cells was defined by CD45RO negativity and positive CCR7 selection, thereby excluding terminally differentiated effector memory CD45RA+ cells. The receptor comes from a man aged 18 to 30 in good health. Some clones in this sample may be carry-over from other donors' samples. Sequences were obtained from naive CD8+ T cells from PBMCs. The chain recombines TRBV28 with TRBJ1-1, with D perhaps TRBD1 (5 bases). This chain's CDR3 is CASSPRDGRNTEAFF. The CDR3, as DNA: TGTGCCAGCAGTCCCCGGGACGGGCGGAACACTGAAGCTTTCTTT.